The rows below give T cell receptor beta chains drawn from one sample of a study of response to subunit inactivated influenza vaccine. MiXCR was run by TCRdb on the RT-PCR reads, yielding one entry per CDR3 protein. Of more than 450,000 distinct CDR3 sequences listed, 11% are singletons. These same records also appear under a second study, on T cells expressing NK-cell markers.

The specimen comprised PBMCs from blood, sampled on the day of vaccination. The receptor set was obtained from a man aged 45-65 years who received an inactivated influenza vaccine. Each CDR3 is given with its conserved first and last residue. A D gene is named only where the DNA matches it firmly. Some rows have no size entry. The others give once, few or many, or a class for an expanded clone.

TRBV14	few	TRBJ2-5	13	-	CASSHGSAETQYF	TGTGCCAGCAGCCACGGTAGCGCTGAGACCCAGTACTTC
TRBV7-9	few	TRBJ2-1	12	-	CASISSYNEQFF	TGTGCCAGCATCAGCTCCTACAATGAGCAGTTCTTC
TRBV7-8	-	TRBJ2-1	15	-	CASSPRKWGYNEQFF	TGTGCCAGCAGCCCCCGTAAGTGGGGATACAATGAGCAGTTCTTC
TRBV9	few	TRBJ2-3	16	TRBD2	CASSVDGTSGFDTQYF	TGTGCCAGCAGCGTAGATGGGACTAGCGGGTTCGATACGCAGTATTTT
TRBV7-2	many	TRBJ2-7	13	-	CASSLQGDNEQYF	TGTGCCAGCAGCCTACAGGGAGACAACGAGCAGTACTTC
TRBV12-3/TRBV12-4	many	TRBJ2-3	16	-	CASSPGVGLSADTQYF	TGTGCCAGCAGCCCCGGGGTGGGACTGTCGGCAGATACGCAGTATTTT
TRBV12-3/TRBV12-4	-	TRBJ2-7	15	TRBD1	CASSTPRDRGFEQYF	TGTGCCAGCAGTACCCCCCGGGACAGGGGGTTCGAGCAGTACTTC
TRBV27	-	TRBJ2-4	19	-	CASSLFPGSGGLAQNIQYF	TGTGCCAGCAGTTTATTTCCAGGGTCTGGAGGGTTAGCCCAAAACATTCAGTACTTC
TRBV20-1	once	TRBJ1-1	16	-	CSARKPVSSRNTEAFF	TGCAGTGCTAGAAAGCCCGTTTCCTCGAGGAACACTGAAGCTTTCTTT
TRBV15	-	TRBJ2-1	15	-	CATSRGSGLYNEQFF	TGTGCCACCAGCAGGGGTAGCGGCTTATACAATGAGCAGTTCTTC
TRBV20-1	few	TRBJ1-6	13	TRBD1	CSATGQGDSPLHF	TGCAGTGCTACGGGACAGGGGGATTCACCCCTCCACTTT
TRBV20-1	-	TRBJ2-7	13	-	CSARDLLPFEQYF	TGCAGTGCTAGAGATTTGCTGCCCTTTGAGCAGTACTTC
TRBV12-3/TRBV12-4	-	TRBJ1-5	17	-	CASSFSGQGRGNQPQHF	TGTGCCAGCAGTTTTAGCGGGCAGGGTCGGGGGAATCAGCCCCAGCATTTT
TRBV20-1	few	TRBJ2-7	17	-	CSARGAVSAGKNYEQYF	TGCAGTGCTAGAGGAGCAGTATCGGCAGGGAAAAACTACGAGCAGTACTTC
TRBV7-6	few	TRBJ2-1	17	TRBD2	CASSLGGGGLAVNEQFF	TGTGCCAGCAGCTTAGGGGGTGGTGGACTAGCTGTCAATGAGCAGTTCTTC
TRBV29-1	-	TRBJ2-1	14	-	CSVEDRRIHNEQFF	TGCAGCGTTGAAGATCGCCGGATCCACAATGAGCAGTTCTTC
TRBV29-1	-	TRBJ2-1	18	TRBD2	CSVGGLAGVSAAYNEQFF	TGCAGCGTTGGGGGACTAGCGGGAGTAAGTGCCGCCTACAATGAGCAGTTCTTC
TRBV5-1	many	TRBJ1-1	15	TRBD1	CASSKDRVVVTEAFF	TGCGCCAGCAGCAAGGACAGGGTGGTGGTCACTGAAGCTTTCTTT
TRBV12-3/TRBV12-4	-	TRBJ2-2	14	TRBD2	CASSKAGANGELFF	TGTGCCAGCAGCAAAGCGGGAGCAAACGGGGAGCTGTTTTTT
TRBV20-1	-	TRBJ2-7	12	-	CSAIRKETEQYF	TGCAGTGCGATTCGAAAAGAAACCGAGCAGTACTTC
TRBV12-3/TRBV12-4	few	TRBJ1-6	15	TRBD1	CASSSGQGYNSPLHF	TGTGCCAGCAGTTCAGGACAGGGCTATAATTCACCCCTCCACTTT
TRBV6-2/TRBV6-3	few	TRBJ2-1	18	TRBD2	CASSKERGAASIHNEQFF	TGTGCCAGCAGTAAAGAGCGGGGGGCCGCCTCAATCCACAATGAGCAGTTCTTC
TRBV5-6	-	TRBJ2-1	16	-	CASSFFGLIPYNEQFF	TGTGCCAGCAGCTTCTTCGGGTTGATCCCCTACAATGAGCAGTTCTTC
TRBV12-3/TRBV12-4	few	TRBJ1-1	16	TRBD1	CASSYNPGQGNTEAFF	TGTGCCAGCAGTTATAACCCGGGACAGGGTAACACTGAAGCTTTCTTT
TRBV20-1	-	TRBJ2-7	13	TRBD2	CSAFSGDQLEQYF	TGCAGTGCTTTTAGCGGGGACCAGCTCGAGCAGTACTTC
TRBV12-3/TRBV12-4	few	TRBJ2-1	15	TRBD1	CASSATGGAGNEQFF	TGTGCCAGCAGTGCCACAGGGGGCGCCGGCAATGAGCAGTTCTTC
TRBV27	many	TRBJ2-7	15	-	CASSLSAALFYEQYF	TGTGCCAGCAGTTTATCGGCGGCCCTCTTCTACGAGCAGTACTTC
TRBV28	-	TRBJ2-7	16	TRBD2	CASRTTSGGRTYEQYF	TGTGCCAGCAGGACCACTAGCGGGGGGAGAACCTACGAGCAGTACTTC
TRBV12-3/TRBV12-4	-	TRBJ2-3	16	TRBD2	CASSPGLAASTDTQYF	TGTGCCAGCAGTCCGGGACTAGCGGCTAGCACAGATACGCAGTATTTT
TRBV7-7	-	TRBJ2-1	17	-	CASSSGVGGTTHNEQFF	TGTGCTAGCAGCTCGGGGGTTGGGGGGACAACACACAATGAGCAGTTCTTC
TRBV5-5	few	TRBJ1-2	15	-	CASSSSQGRDYGYTF	TGTGCCAGCAGCTCGTCCCAGGGGAGGGACTATGGCTACACCTTC
TRBV13	few	TRBJ2-3	16	-	CASSGPGRWISDTQYF	TGTGCCAGCAGCGGTCCGGGACGTTGGATTTCAGATACGCAGTATTTT
TRBV28	few	TRBJ2-7	15	-	CASTRGRLVISEQYF	TGTGCCAGCACCCGGGGCCGACTAGTGATTTCCGAGCAGTACTTC
TRBV5-1	few	TRBJ2-5	13	-	CASTLGFRETQYF	TGCGCCAGCACGCTTGGTTTTAGGGAGACCCAGTACTTC
TRBV5-1	-	TRBJ2-1	14	-	CASSLDRGNGEQFF	TGCGCCAGCAGCTTGGATAGGGGGAATGGTGAGCAGTTCTTC
TRBV20-1	-	TRBJ2-5	14	TRBD2	CSARDLGGSETQYF	TGCAGTGCTAGAGATTTGGGCGGGAGCGAGACCCAGTACTTC
TRBV28	many	TRBJ1-2	14	TRBD1	CATGTGGGRYGYTF	TGTGCCACCGGGACAGGGGGCGGTCGCTATGGCTACACCTTC
TRBV29-1	few	TRBJ1-3	14	-	CSVAGVAGENTIYF	TGCAGCGTTGCAGGGGTCGCTGGTGAAAACACCATATATTTT
TRBV3-1	few	TRBJ2-1	14	-	CASSHLTRQIEQFF	TGTGCCAGCAGCCACCTCACTCGACAGATTGAGCAGTTCTTC